The 27 T cell receptor beta chains in this list originate from one sample, sequenced in a study of neurological immune-mediated disorders. TCRdb re-called the 5' RACE reads with MiXCR, one entry per CDR3 protein. This repertoire shows about 66,000 distinct CDR3 sequences, nearly 3.5% found once; its top ten account for under 4.5%. Sequencing was carried out using PBMCs. The receptors were gathered from a man in his forties or fifties with multiple sclerosis.

This clonotype was recorded many times. CDR3 loop: CASSRSPPLHF. CDR3 coding DNA: TGTGCCAGCAGCCGGAGTCCACCCCTCCACTTT. This chain uses TRBV12-3 or TRBV12-4 with TRBJ1-6; D is ambiguous. V dropped 6 bases and J dropped 11 bases, with 8 bases sitting between them. This CDR3 contains 11 residues.

This clonotype was recorded many times. V is TRBV20-1 and J is TRBJ2-7; a weak D match, TRBD1 (6 bases). The CDR3 runs 14 residues. Per germline, CDR1 DFQATT and CDR2 SNEGSKA (reference sequence). V lost 0 bases to trimming and J lost 6 bases, with 15 bases between them. CDR3 protein: CSARDYRQGLEQYF. In DNA form, the CDR3 reads TGCAGTGCTAGAGATTACAGGCAGGGGCTCGAGCAGTACTTC.

This clonotype was observed at least ten times. The chain combines TRBV5-1 with TRBJ2-2; unclear D gene. The ends were cut back, 3 bases at V and 4 bases at J, with 10 bases in the middle. Germline CDR1 SGHRS, CDR2 YFSETQ. This CDR3 spans 14 amino acids. For the CDR3, the DNA is TGCGCCAGCAGCTCCCCCTACAGCACCGGGGAGCTGTTTTTT. It encodes CASSSPYSTGELFF. The full variable domain, its missing parts supplied by reference TRBV5-1 and TRBJ2-2, is KAGVTQTPRYLIKTRGQQVTLSCSPISGHRSVSWYQQTPGQGLQFLFEYFSETQRNKGNFPGRFSGRQFSNSRSEMNVSTLELGDSALYLCASSSPYSTGELFFGEGSRLTVL.

At least ten counts were recorded for this clonotype. The genes are TRBV10-3 and TRBJ2-7, with TRBD1 matching 8 bases. The CDR3 length is 11 residues. V gave up 10 bases and J gave up 7 bases; unmatched junction bases: 6. In germline, CDR1 is ENHRY, CDR2 SYGVKD. The CDR3 here is CATGQGWEQYF. Written as DNA, the CDR3 is TGTGCCACCGGACAGGGATGGGAGCAGTACTTC.

The V call is TRBV20-1, the J call TRBJ1-3, with TRBD1 matching 9 bases. CDR3 length: 15 residues. Germline CDR1 reads DFQATT; CDR2 reads SNEGSKA (reference sequence). V trimming: 1 base; J trimming: 3 bases; junction bases outside the gene matches: 4. The CDR3 reads CSARGQGVYGNTIYF. The CDR3, as DNA: TGCAGTGCTAGAGGACAGGGGGTTTATGGAAACACCATATATTTT.

This clonotype has a count of ten or more. The chain links TRBV20-1 to TRBJ2-1; tentatively, D is TRBD2 (5 bases). This CDR3 has 15 residues. Germline-derived CDR1 and CDR2 are DFQATT and SNEGSKA (reference sequence). V lost 6 bases, J lost 0 bases, and 15 bases lay in between. Here the CDR3 DNA reads TGCAGTGCCAACTGGCGGGTGAGCTCCTACAATGAGCAGTTCTTC. Translating it yields CSANWRVSSYNEQFF.

This clonotype was observed at least ten times. This chain uses TRBV5-1 with TRBJ1-2, with D possibly TRBD1 on 6 matching bases. Per germline, CDR1 SGHRS and CDR2 YFSETQ. With 0 bases removed from V and 3 bases from J, the gap between germline ends came to 6 bases. CDR3 length: 13 residues. The CDR3 bases are TGCGCCAGCAGCTTGGCAGGGGACTATGGCTACACCTTC. Translated: CASSLAGDYGYTF. The variable domain in full, with the rest retrieved from reference TRBV5-1 and TRBJ1-2, is KAGVTQTPRYLIKTRGQQVTLSCSPISGHRSVSWYQQTPGQGLQFLFEYFSETQRNKGNFPGRFSGRQFSNSRSEMNVSTLELGDSALYLCASSLAGDYGYTFGSGTRLTVV.

This clonotype was seen ten or more times. V and J are TRBV5-1 and TRBJ2-2; D gene uncertain. This CDR3 spans 12 amino acids. Germline CDR1 and CDR2: SGHRS and YFSETQ. The V gene lost 3 bases and the J gene lost 7 bases, with 7 bases spanning the gap. In DNA, the CDR3 is TGCGCCAGCAGCTCGCGCCTCGGGGAGCTGTTTTTT. Amino acids: CASSSRLGELFF.

This clonotype has a count of ten or more. The rearrangement links TRBV7-8 to TRBJ1-1, with no clear D. The CDR3 runs 16 residues. V was shortened by 4 bases and J by 0 bases, with 15 bases between the two germline ends. CDR1 and CDR2 from the germline V gene are SGHVS and FQNEAQ. The CDR3 sequence is CASSSKIRTLNTEAFF. The DNA for the CDR3 is TGTGCCAGCAGCTCCAAAATCAGGACGCTGAACACTGAAGCTTTCTTT.

This clonotype was counted many times. The rearrangement links TRBV24-1 to TRBJ1-5; possible D gene TRBD1, 5 bases. This CDR3 has 13 amino acids. Germline loops: CDR1 KGHDR, CDR2 SFDVKD. The V and J ends lost 11 bases and 2 bases respectively, with 12 bases between them. The CDR3 reads CAIQGPGNQPQHF. In nucleotides, the CDR3 is TGTGCCATCCAGGGACCTGGCAATCAGCCCCAGCATTTT.

This clonotype occurred many times. The chain is built from TRBV10-2 and TRBJ1-2; TRBD1 is a possible D gene (6 bases). The V and J ends lost 3 bases and 1 base respectively, with 18 bases between them. The CDR3 consists of 17 residues. From germline, CDR1 is WSHSY and CDR2 SAAADI. CDR3 amino acids: CASSDSYSRQVNYGYTF. The DNA for the CDR3 is TGCGCCAGCAGTGACTCTTACTCTAGACAGGTTAACTATGGCTACACCTTC.

This chain connects TRBV20-1 to TRBJ2-1, with D possibly being TRBD1 or TRBD2 (5 bases each). This CDR3 has 14 amino acids. The germline V and J ends were trimmed by 4 bases and 7 bases, with 17 bases remaining between them. Germline V lookup: CDR1 DFQATT, CDR2 SNEGSKA (reference sequence). In DNA, the CDR3 is TGCAGTGCTACCCGTCTGGGACCCGGGAATGAGCAGTTCTTC. It specifies CSATRLGPGNEQFF.

A few counts support this clonotype. This rearrangement joins TRBV6-5 to TRBJ2-3; D is perhaps TRBD2 (6 bases). V lost 9 bases to trimming and J lost 7 bases, with 20 bases between them. The CDR3 has 14 residues. Germline CDR1 is MNHEY and CDR2 is SVGAGI. CDR3 loop: CARPTRSGGNTQYF. The CDR3 nucleotides are TGTGCCAGGCCGACGCGGTCGGGCGGGAATACGCAGTATTTT.

Note on this clonotype: Germline is not matched at one junction end, which may reflect a read error. The rearrangement uses TRBV10-2 and TRBJ1-5; D uncertain. This CDR3 comprises 14 residues. Germline V gene data show CDR1 as WSHSY and CDR2 as SAAADI. DNA for the CDR3: TGCGCCAGCAGTGATGGCACCCTTTATAAGACCCAGAATTTT. Residues: CASSDGTLYKTQNF.

This clonotype was recorded at least ten times. The chain is built from TRBV2 and TRBJ1-1; 9 nucleotides align to TRBD1. V dropped 11 bases and J dropped 3; count of bases not matched to a gene: 10. CDR1 and CDR2 (germline): SNHLY, FYNNEI. The CDR3 runs to 14 residues. As DNA, the CDR3 is TGTGCCTGCCAGGACAGGGGTCGTCACACTGAAGCTTTCTTT. Its translation is CACQDRGRHTEAFF.

This clonotype was detected many times. The chain is built from TRBV14 and TRBJ2-1, with D perhaps matching TRBD1 (6 bases). This CDR3 spans 16 amino acids. Germline CDR1 reads SGHDN; CDR2 reads FVKESK. V lost 1 base to trimming and J lost 7 bases, with 17 bases between them. The CDR3 region has the DNA TGTGCCAGCAGCCAAGTCTCAGGGGCCAGTTGGAATGAGCAGTTCTTC. It yields the protein CASSQVSGASWNEQFF.

This clonotype showed up just a few times. J is TRBJ2-2 and V is TRBV12-3 or TRBV12-4; 9 bases align to TRBD1. The CDR3 consists of 16 residues. V trimming: 7 bases; J trimming: 0 bases; junction bases outside the gene matches: 6. CDR3 in DNA: TGTGCCAGCATCCGGGACAGGGCATCGAACACCGGGGAGCTGTTTTTT. It translates to CASIRDRASNTGELFF.

This clonotype was seen ten or more times. The chain employs TRBV20-1 and TRBJ2-7; the match to TRBD1 covers 7 bases. Trimming cost V 3 bases and J 0 bases; bases outside gene matches: 5. This CDR3 has 14 residues. Germline CDR1 is DFQATT and CDR2 is SNEGSKA (reference sequence). The CDR3 region is CSASEGASSYEQYF. CDR3 coding DNA: TGCAGTGCTAGTGAGGGGGCGAGCTCCTACGAGCAGTACTTC.

Regarding this clonotype: One base away lies a much larger clone, so this may be a sequencing read error. Written as DNA, the CDR3 is TGTGCCAGCAGTCGCCGAAAGGGGGTGGACGAGCAGTACTTC. Its protein product is CASSRRKGVDEQYF. V usage is TRBV12-3 or TRBV12-4 and J usage is TRBJ2-7; D perhaps matches TRBD1 (6 bases). This CDR3 is 14 amino acids long. Trimming cost V 5 bases and J 5 bases, with 16 bases left between them.

This clonotype was seen repeatedly, ten times or more. This chain connects TRBV20-1 to TRBJ2-5; the D is unclear. Between the trimmed V and J ends, which lost 7 bases and 5 bases, there was a span of 8 bases. The CDR3 sequence is 10 residues long. CDR1 is DFQATT and CDR2 is SNEGSKA in the germline V gene (reference sequence). CDR3 region: CSVLRETQYF. In DNA form, the CDR3 reads TGCAGTGTCCTCAGGGAGACCCAGTACTTC.

This clonotype was recorded many times. This may be a read error: a much more frequent sequence differs by one nucleotide. This chain joins TRBV20-1 and TRBJ1-1, with 7 bases fitting TRBD1. The CDR3 sequence is 13 residues long. The trim removed 0 bases at V and 3 bases at J, leaving 1 base unmatched. The V gene's germline CDR1 is DFQATT and CDR2 SNEGSKA (reference sequence). The CDR3 DNA reads TGCAGTGCTAGAGAGGACAGGTACACTGAAGCTTTCTTT. Protein sequence: CSAREDRYTEAFF.

A few counts support this clonotype. The rearrangement joins TRBV6-5 to TRBJ2-7, with TRBD2 matching over 7 bases. The length of the CDR3 is 14 residues. CDR1 is MNHEY and CDR2 is SVGAGI in the germline V gene. Germline trimming cut 6 bases from V and 2 bases from J; bases unmatched to any gene: 7. The CDR3 reads CASRAHGGAYEQYF. As DNA, the CDR3 is TGTGCCAGCAGAGCTCATGGGGGGGCCTACGAGCAGTACTTC.

This clonotype was observed many times. V gene TRBV7-2 combines with J gene TRBJ2-3; 7 nucleotides align to TRBD1. Per the germline V gene, CDR1 is SGHTA and CDR2 is FQGNSA. V lost 5 bases to trimming and J lost 1 base; unmatched junction nucleotides: 6. The CDR3 totals 15 residues. This chain's CDR3 is CASSIQGPGTDTQYF. Written as DNA, the CDR3 is TGTGCCAGCAGCATACAGGGGCCCGGCACAGATACGCAGTATTTT.

This clonotype was seen many times. This chain joins TRBV5-1 and TRBJ2-3, with 9 bases matching TRBD2. The J segment lost 2 bases and the V segment lost 3 bases, leaving 10 bases of the junction unmatched. CDR3 size: 17 residues. Germline-derived CDR1 and CDR2 are SGHRS and YFSETQ. CDR3 protein: CASSSQKTSGLTDTQYF. CDR3 nucleotide sequence: TGCGCCAGCAGCTCCCAAAAGACTAGCGGACTCACAGATACGCAGTATTTT.

Many counts were recorded for this clonotype. The chain recombines TRBV5-1 with TRBJ2-3; 9 bases are a match to TRBD1. The CDR3 runs 17 residues. The germline V gene has CDR1 SGHRS and CDR2 YFSETQ. With V trimmed by 4 bases and J by 5 bases, 14 bases remained unmatched. The CDR3 sequence is CASSQVPTGQGGDTQYF. DNA of the CDR3: TGCGCCAGCAGCCAGGTACCGACGGGACAGGGTGGAGATACGCAGTATTTT.

This clonotype was seen repeatedly, ten times or more. V usage is TRBV18 and J usage is TRBJ1-1; D gene uncertain. The CDR3 is 16 residues long. The V gene's germline CDR1 is KGHSH and CDR2 LQKENI. Trimming took 0 bases from V and 5 from J, leaving 16 bases between them. This CDR3 is CASSPPRPGGRTEAFF. For the CDR3, the DNA is TGTGCCAGCTCACCACCTCGGCCGGGAGGAAGAACTGAAGCTTTCTTT.

Concerning this clonotype itself: As the CDR3 is not closed by the conserved phenylalanine or tryptophan, this likely results from a read error. The chain couples TRBV12-3 or TRBV12-4 to TRBJ2-7; D unresolved. This CDR3 comprises 13 residues. V dropped 1 base and J dropped 1 base, with 5 bases sitting between them. CDR3 nucleotide sequence: TGTGCCAGCAGTTTAGTCCAGTCCTACGAGCAGTACAAC. It codes for CASSLVQSYEQYN.